This record covers a single T cell receptor (beta chain). Its antigen is undetermined. These data are taken from a study of tumor-infiltrating lymphocytes in primary liver carcinoma. Broader study findings: Tumor tissue displayed a significantly greater top-250-clone fraction than blood (p = 0.039).

From roughly 500 ng total RNA, TCR beta cDNA was generated with a primer in the constant region. Libraries of TCR beta came from three nested multiplex PCR rounds with slightly modified ARM-PCR. The first two PCR rounds, around 11 cycles each, used TRBV1-TRBV30 forward primers and a C-beta reverse primer. MiXCR was run by TCRdb on the multiplex PCR reads, yielding one entry per CDR3 protein. The table records 100,000 or so distinct CDR3 sequences, around 66% of them present only once. The CDR3 spans 17 residues. The germline V gene has CDR1 SNHLY and CDR2 FYNNEI. V shed 7 bases and J 4 bases; nucleotides not matched to a gene: 16. The study co-extracted DNA and RNA from 20-30 mg of unsorted bulk tissue. Surgical resection was the treatment these patients received for primary liver carcinoma.

This receptor was taken from a woman aged 60-75 years with primary liver carcinoma and hepatitis B virus infection. The source material was liver tumor tissue from sampling region 2. The subset: tumor region T2, inferior pole. The chain uses TRBV2 and TRBJ2-5; TRBD2 aligns across 9 bases. Here the CDR3 reads CASKAAGGRRLGETQYF. The CDR3 nucleotides are TGTGCCAGCAAAGCAGCGGGAGGACGTAGGTTAGGAGAGACCCAGTACTTC.